These 30 T cell receptor beta chains came from one sample sequenced in a study of T-cell memory formation after mild COVID-19. MiXCR was run by TCRdb on the 5' RACE reads, yielding one entry per CDR3 protein. The sample comprises roughly 620,000 distinct CDR3 sequences, roughly 17% of which are singletons, and approximately 12% rests with the top ten. Sequencing input: PBMCs or a T cell subset sorted from them (not recorded which). All receptors come from an adult woman who had mild COVID-19 (a few samples of this study predate the infection). Cell type and time point are not known.

This clonotype came up a few times. The chain is built from TRBV15 and TRBJ1-2; no reliable D call. Germline V gene lookup returns CDR1 LNHNV and CDR2 YYDKDF (reference sequence). The CDR3 contains 14 residues. The V end was cut by 0 bases, the J end by 4 bases, with 9 bases between. Here the CDR3 DNA reads TGTGCCACCAGCAGAGATTTCGGGTCCTATGGCTACACCTTC. Protein sequence: CATSRDFGSYGYTF.

The CDR3: CASSLDGITGAQEQFF. The CDR3 DNA reads TGTGCCAGCAGCTTGGACGGAATCACAGGGGCTCAGGAGCAGTTCTTC. The V and J genes are TRBV5-5 and TRBJ2-1; 7 bases map to TRBD1. This CDR3 contains 16 residues. Germline V CDR1 and CDR2: SGHKS, YYEKEE (reference sequence). The ends lost 0 bases at V and 10 bases at J; junction bases unmatched: 13.

A few counts support this clonotype. The chain employs TRBV10-3 and TRBJ1-5, with a tentative D call TRBD1 (6 bases). Per the germline V gene, CDR1 is ENHRY and CDR2 is SYGVKD. The CDR3 has 14 residues. V gave up 8 bases and J gave up 0 bases, with 11 bases separating them. The CDR3 nucleotides are TGTGCCATCGGATCACAGGGTAGCAATCAGCCCCAGCATTTT. Its translation is CAIGSQGSNQPQHF.

The chain recombines TRBV7-8 with TRBJ2-2; D is uncertain. In germline, CDR1 is SGHVS, CDR2 FQNEAQ. Trimming took 2 bases from V and 3 from J, leaving 16 bases between them. CDR3 size: 17 residues. CDR3 sequence (DNA): TGTGCCAGCAGCTTACGTGGGCAGGTGCAAGACACCGGGGAGCTGTTTTTT. Protein sequence: CASSLRGQVQDTGELFF.

V is TRBV30 and J is TRBJ2-3; tentative D call: TRBD2 (5 bases). V was shortened by 3 bases and J by 6 bases, with 19 bases between the two germline ends. Per the germline V gene, CDR1 is GTSNPN and CDR2 is SVGIG (reference sequence). The CDR3 is made up of 15 amino acids. The CDR3 spells CAWRDPYGIWDTQYF. For the CDR3, the DNA is TGTGCCTGGAGGGACCCGTACGGGATTTGGGATACGCAGTATTTT.

This sequence joins TRBV21-1 and TRBJ2-3; TRBD2, the table's D call, lacks a check against the DNA. TRBV21-1 is recorded as a pseudogene. The CDR3 has 16 residues. The CDR3 loop is CASSPRLDGVTDTQYF. The CDR3 DNA follows: TGTGCCAGCAGCCCTCGACTAGACGGGGTCACAGATACGCAGTATTTT.

The rearrangement uses TRBV19 and TRBJ2-7; TRBD2 matches 11 bases. The J segment lost 2 bases and the V segment lost 4 bases, leaving 7 bases of the junction unmatched. Germline assignment: CDR1 LNHDA and CDR2 SQIVND (reference sequence). The CDR3 spans 16 residues. CDR3 DNA sequence: TGTGCCAGTAGTACCCCCTCGACTAGCGGGACCTACGAGCAGTACTTC. Translated: CASSTPSTSGTYEQYF.

In its sample, this clonotype was seen a few times. The rearrangement joins TRBV12-3 or TRBV12-4 to TRBJ2-3, with 10 bases fitting TRBD1. The CDR3 consists of 15 residues. J lost 3 bases, V lost 5 bases, and 5 bases had no gene match. Here the CDR3 reads CASSPRDRGTDTQYF. In DNA form, the CDR3 reads TGTGCCAGCAGTCCGCGGGACAGGGGTACAGATACGCAGTATTTT.

The V call is TRBV4-1, the J call TRBJ2-5, with unresolved D. The germline CDR1 and CDR2 sequences are MGHRA and YSYEKL. This CDR3 is 16 amino acids long. V was pared by 1 base and J by 0 bases, with 12 bases between. The CDR3 protein is CASSQVQAPYQETQYF. In DNA form, the CDR3 reads TGCGCCAGCAGCCAAGTTCAGGCCCCGTACCAAGAGACCCAGTACTTC.

This clonotype was seen a handful of times. J is TRBJ2-3 and V is TRBV3-1, with D perhaps matching TRBD1 (6 bases). Germline V lookup: CDR1 LGHDT, CDR2 YNNKEL (reference sequence). The CDR3 loop spans 13 amino acids. Trimming left V 4 bases short and J 8 bases short, with 13 bases between. Here the CDR3 reads CASSRGRGGTQYF. The CDR3 DNA reads as TGTGCCAGCAGCCGAGGAAGAGGGGGTACGCAGTATTTT.

This clonotype came up a few times. This chain joins TRBV5-1 and TRBJ2-7; D call uncertain. V shed 2 bases and J shed 3 bases, with 9 bases lying between them. The CDR3 runs 13 residues. CDR1 is SGHRS, CDR2 YFSETQ, per germline. In DNA form, the CDR3 reads TGCGCCAGCAGCTTTGAGAATTTCTACGAGCAGTACTTC. Amino acids: CASSFENFYEQYF.

J is TRBJ1-5 and V is TRBV20-1; TRBD1 matches 7 bases. Germline lookup yields CDR1 DFQATT and CDR2 SNEGSKA (reference sequence). The CDR3 is 16 amino acids. J was trimmed by 0 bases and V by 6 bases; bases with no gene match: 11. CDR3 DNA sequence: TGCAGTGCGACAAACAGGGACAGATATAGCAATCAGCCCCAGCATTTT. It yields the protein CSATNRDRYSNQPQHF.

This clonotype was seen more than once but under ten times. This CDR3 is CASSTTGGHTEAFF. In DNA, the CDR3 is TGTGCCAGCAGTACGACAGGTGGACACACTGAAGCTTTCTTT. The rearrangement links TRBV12-3 or TRBV12-4 to TRBJ1-1, with D possibly being TRBD1 (6 bases). The CDR3 sequence is 14 residues long. V lost 5 bases, J lost 3 bases, and 13 bases lay in between.

This chain uses TRBV6-5 with TRBJ1-2, with D perhaps matching TRBD1 (6 bases). The CDR3 sequence is 11 residues long. V was pared by 6 bases and J by 6 bases, with 8 bases between. The germline V gene has CDR1 MNHEY and CDR2 SVGAGI. DNA for the CDR3: TGTGCCAGCAGGAACAGGGATGGCTACACCTTC. Its translation: CASRNRDGYTF.

The chain employs TRBV7-8 and TRBJ1-2; D is unclear. The CDR3 contains 12 residues. V shed 5 bases and J shed 8 bases, with 12 bases lying between them. Germline CDR1 is SGHVS and CDR2 is FQNEAQ. This chain's CDR3 is CASSEGEVGYTF. Here the CDR3 DNA reads TGTGCCAGCAGCGAAGGAGAGGTCGGCTACACCTTC.

This clonotype appeared many times. The chain couples TRBV12-3 or TRBV12-4 to TRBJ2-5; 8 nucleotides line up with TRBD2. The junction had 9 bases not matched to a gene; V was cut back by 5 bases and J by 4 bases. The CDR3 extends over 15 amino acids. CDR3 sequence reads: CASSPPGGKGETQYF. Written as DNA, the CDR3 is TGTGCCAGCAGTCCCCCGGGAGGGAAGGGAGAGACCCAGTACTTC.

This clonotype was found a few times. The rearrangement uses TRBV12-3 or TRBV12-4 and TRBJ2-1; maybe TRBD1 (6 bases). Trimming took off 5 bases at V and 8 bases at J, with 16 bases between the two ends. This CDR3 comprises 14 residues. CDR3 residues: CASSPPGHADEQFF. CDR3 DNA sequence: TGTGCCAGCAGTCCGCCGGGACATGCCGATGAGCAGTTCTTC.

The table lists this clonotype with a count of one. The rearrangement joins TRBV12-3 or TRBV12-4 to TRBJ2-5, with D possibly TRBD1 on 5 matching bases. Trimming stripped 3 bases from V and 1 base from J, with 9 bases between. The CDR3 has 14 amino acids. Written as DNA, the CDR3 is TGTGCCAGCAGTTTCGACAGCTCCCAAGAGACCCAGTACTTC. This translates into CASSFDSSQETQYF.

The chain recombines TRBV5-1 with TRBJ2-5; TRBD2 is a possible D gene (6 bases). V was trimmed by 2 bases and J by 7 bases, leaving 15 bases between them. Germline assignment: CDR1 SGHRS and CDR2 YFSETQ. The CDR3 contains 14 residues. The CDR3 bases are TGCGCCAGCAGCTTAACGGGGCGGGATGGGACCCAGTACTTC. It codes for CASSLTGRDGTQYF. The full variable domain, completed using reference TRBV5-1 and TRBJ2-5, is KAGVTQTPRYLIKTRGQQVTLSCSPISGHRSVSWYQQTPGQGLQFLFEYFSETQRNKGNFPGRFSGRQFSNSRSEMNVSTLELGDSALYLCASSLTGRDGTQYFGPGTRLLVL.

V is TRBV24-1 and J is TRBJ2-1; the D is unclear. V lost 1 base and J 0 bases, leaving 9 bases between the germline ends. Per germline, CDR1 KGHDR and CDR2 SFDVKD. CDR3 size: 16 residues. This chain's CDR3 is CATSDLSASSYNEQFF. CDR3 nucleotide sequence: TGTGCCACCAGTGATTTAAGTGCGTCCTCCTACAATGAGCAGTTCTTC.

The chain has TRBV5-5 and TRBJ1-1, with D possibly being TRBD1 (6 bases). V gave up 3 bases and J gave up 1 base, with 13 bases separating them. The CDR3 sequence is 15 residues long. Germline V gene sequence: CDR1 SGHKS, CDR2 YYEKEE (reference sequence). This CDR3 reads CASSYDGQPNTEAFF. CDR3 DNA: TGTGCCAGCAGCTACGATGGACAGCCGAACACTGAAGCTTTCTTT. Full variable domain (remainder filled in from reference TRBV5-5 and TRBJ1-1): DAGVTQSPTHLIKTRGQQVTLRCSPISGHKSVSWYQQVLGQGPQFIFQYYEKEERGRGNFPDRFSARQFPNYSSELNVNALLLGDSALYLCASSYDGQPNTEAFFGQGTRLTVV.

The chain joins TRBV18 to TRBJ2-7; D remains unclear. The CDR3 sequence is 14 residues long. The ends were cut back, 2 bases at V and 2 bases at J, with 10 bases in the middle. Germline V CDR1 and CDR2: KGHSH, LQKENI. DNA of the CDR3: TGTGCCAGCTCACCAGGGTTCTCTCCCTACGAGCAGTACTTC. Its translation is CASSPGFSPYEQYF.

This rearrangement joins TRBV18 to TRBJ2-1; 10 bases fit TRBD2. With V trimmed by 4 bases and J by 5 bases, 5 bases remained unmatched. Per the germline V gene, CDR1 is KGHSH and CDR2 is LQKENI. The CDR3 contains 15 residues. DNA for the CDR3: TGTGCCAGCTCACTGGGGACTAGCGCCCACAATGAGCAGTTCTTC. Protein: CASSLGTSAHNEQFF.

This chain joins TRBV6-5 and TRBJ1-1; D gene uncertain. V was shortened by 5 bases and J by 1 base, with 8 bases between the two germline ends. The CDR3 totals 13 residues. CDR1 MNHEY and CDR2 SVGAGI come from the germline V gene. This chain's CDR3 is CASSTPPNTEAFF. In DNA form, the CDR3 reads TGTGCCAGCAGTACACCCCCGAACACTGAAGCTTTCTTT.

This clonotype was counted a few times. The genes are TRBV6-6 and TRBJ2-3, with D maybe TRBD2 (5 bases). V lost 0 bases and J 2 bases, leaving 15 bases between the germline ends. The CDR3 consists of 17 residues. Germline assignment: CDR1 MNHNY and CDR2 SVGAGI (reference sequence). CDR3 nucleotide sequence: TGTGCCAGCAGTTACTCTTCAGCGGCGAAATTCACAGATACGCAGTATTTT. Its protein is CASSYSSAAKFTDTQYF.

This clonotype was counted ten times or more. The rearrangement joins TRBV5-1 to TRBJ2-1; 9 bases are a match to TRBD1. The junction had 9 bases not matched to a gene; V was cut back by 0 bases and J by 8 bases. Germline V lookup: CDR1 SGHRS, CDR2 YFSETQ. The CDR3 is made up of 16 amino acids. CDR3 residues: CASSLAGQGGVDEQFF. The CDR3, as DNA: TGCGCCAGCAGCTTGGCGGGACAGGGAGGAGTAGATGAGCAGTTCTTC.

This clonotype was picked up a small number of times. The V and J genes are TRBV27 and TRBJ2-3, with D tentatively TRBD2 (7 bases). Trimming took off 3 bases at V and 5 bases at J, with 12 bases between the two ends. Per germline, CDR1 MNHEY and CDR2 SMNVEV (reference sequence). CDR3 length: 14 residues. In DNA, the CDR3 is TGTGCCAGCAGTTTCTGGGGGGGCAGAGATACGCAGTATTTT. Translating it yields CASSFWGGRDTQYF.

This chain links TRBV4-2 with TRBJ1-2; unclear D gene. Germline V CDR1 and CDR2: LGHNA, YNFKEQ. The length of the CDR3 is 14 residues. V was pared by 6 bases and J by 3 bases, with 14 bases between. The CDR3 spells CASRRLGRHYGYTF. The CDR3 nucleotides read TGTGCCAGCAGGAGATTAGGCAGGCACTATGGCTACACCTTC.

The V gene is TRBV29-1, the J gene TRBJ1-4, with D possibly being TRBD1 (5 bases). V was cut by 6 bases and J by 8 bases, with 13 bases left in between. The CDR3 totals 12 residues. Germline loops: CDR1 SQVTM, CDR2 ANQGSEA. The CDR3 loop is CSVGQGREKLFF. CDR3 sequence (DNA): TGCAGCGTGGGCCAGGGAAGGGAAAAACTGTTTTTT.

The V call is TRBV7-2, the J call TRBJ2-5, with D perhaps matching TRBD1 or TRBD2 (5 bases each). Trimming pared 0 bases from V and 9 bases from J, leaving 14 bases between. The CDR3 is 14 residues long. CDR1 and CDR2 from the germline V gene are SGHTA and FQGNSA. The DNA for the CDR3 is TGTGCCAGCAGCTTAGCGGGACCCCTTGGGGCCCAGTACTTC. It encodes CASSLAGPLGAQYF.